Sequencing of this T cell receptor beta chain was carried out in a study of Graves' ophthalmopathy and Graves' hyperthyroidism. Regarding the study as a whole: Using a 13-signature model, the authors split ophthalmopathy from stable hyperthyroidism, with 85% to 90% sensitivity and roughly 83% specificity.

There are many counts of this clonotype. Its target is not known. The length of the CDR3 is 13 residues. Germline V gene data show CDR1 as SQVTM and CDR2 as ANQGSEA. J was trimmed by 7 bases and V by 5 bases; bases with no gene match: 7. Amplifying from RNA transcripts, the study obtained TCR beta CDR3 regions. Second-round multiplex PCR came after first-round RT-PCR with HTBI primers. TCRdb recomputed calls from the multiplex PCR reads with MiXCR, one row per CDR3 protein. This table has almost 750,000 distinct CDR3 sequences, roughly two fifths appearing once. This sequence was found in an adult man with Graves' ophthalmopathy. The rearrangement joins TRBV29-1 to TRBJ1-4, with 7 bases matching TRBD1. Sequenced input: peripheral blood. The CDR3 region has the DNA TGCAGCGTTCCGACAGGGAATGGTGAAAAACTGTTTTTT. Its protein product is CSVPTGNGEKLFF.